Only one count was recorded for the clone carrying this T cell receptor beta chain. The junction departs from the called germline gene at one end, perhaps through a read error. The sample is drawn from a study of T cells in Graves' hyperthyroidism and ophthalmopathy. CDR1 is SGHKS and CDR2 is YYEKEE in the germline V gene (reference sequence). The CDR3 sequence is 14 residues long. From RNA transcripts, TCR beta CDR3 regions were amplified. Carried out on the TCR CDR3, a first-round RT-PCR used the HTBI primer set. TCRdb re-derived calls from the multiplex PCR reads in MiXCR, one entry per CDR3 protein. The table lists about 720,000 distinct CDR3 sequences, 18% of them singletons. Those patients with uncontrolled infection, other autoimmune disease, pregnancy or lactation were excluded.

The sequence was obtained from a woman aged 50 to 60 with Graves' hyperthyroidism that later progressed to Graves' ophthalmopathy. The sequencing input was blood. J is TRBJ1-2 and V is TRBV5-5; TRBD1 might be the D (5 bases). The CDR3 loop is CASSAAGGTGGYIF. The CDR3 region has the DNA TGTGCCAGCAGCGCCGCGGGGGGGACTGGCGGCTACATCTTC.